Listed here are 14 T cell receptor beta chains from one sample, sequenced in a study of blood T cell repertoires in COVID-19 (dated by TCRdb to 2018 to 2021). Receptors were amplified or captured by the immunoSEQ multiplex PCR assay. TCRdb took over this immuneACCESS table, retaining in-frame rearrangements with V and J assigned. Such tables are incomplete; in checked studies, under half of the missing clones stem from an unresolved V gene, and the remainder is unexplained. This sample comprises 180,000 or so clones, 89% of them detected only once. The top ten hold about 2.1% of the sample. The sample comprised PBMCs or T cells enriched from blood (not recorded which). The receptors come from a middle-aged woman with acute COVID-19.

The chain is built from TRBV18 and TRBJ2-5; TRBD1 agrees at 9 bases. The CDR3 runs 13 residues. V shed 6 bases, J shed 4 bases, and the junction held 3 bases outside the gene matches. Germline lookup yields CDR1 KGHSH and CDR2 LQKENI. This CDR3 reads CASSGTGRETQYF. CDR3 coding DNA: TGTGCCAGCTCGGGGACAGGGAGAGAGACCCAGTACTTC.

The rearrangement joins TRBV4-2 to TRBJ1-1; weak D call: TRBD1 (6 bases). V lost 2 bases, J lost 4 bases, and 26 bases lay in between. Germline values: CDR1 LGHNA, CDR2 YNFKEQ. There are 19 residues in the CDR3. CDR3 in amino acids: CASSQLSGRSKGVATEAFF. The CDR3 bases are TGTGCCAGCAGCCAACTCTCCGGGCGGTCTAAGGGGGTCGCCACTGAAGCTTTCTTT.

The chain is built from TRBV9 and TRBJ2-5; the D is unclear. The V gene's germline CDR1 is SGDLS and CDR2 YYNGEE. The CDR3 spans 14 residues. The ends were cut back, 5 bases at V and 5 bases at J, with 16 bases in the middle. CDR3 sequence reads: CASSELPSQETQYF. In DNA, the CDR3 is TGTGCCAGCAGTGAACTACCCTCGCAGGAGACCCAGTACTTC.

The J gene is TRBJ2-7, the V gene TRBV5-5; D possibly corresponds to TRBD2 (6 bases). Trimming removed 1 base at V and 4 bases at J, with 15 bases between. This CDR3 is 15 amino acids long. Germline values: CDR1 SGHKS, CDR2 YYEKEE (reference sequence). CDR3 DNA: TGTGCCAGCAGCTTGAGGGAGGATACCGATTACGAGCAGTACTTC. It is translated as CASSLREDTDYEQYF.

This sequence joins TRBV18 and TRBJ2-1; 9 bases line up with TRBD1. Per the germline V gene, CDR1 is KGHSH and CDR2 is LQKENI. The V segment lost 2 bases and the J segment 0 bases; nucleotides outside the gene matches: 11. This CDR3 has 19 residues. The CDR3 is CASSPVGTGPMSSYNEQFF. CDR3 coding DNA: TGTGCCAGCTCACCAGTCGGGACAGGGCCCATGAGCTCCTACAATGAGCAGTTCTTC.

The rearrangement uses TRBV6-1 and TRBJ1-6, with 10 bases matching TRBD1. The CDR3 loop spans 16 amino acids. The ends lost 3 bases at V and 7 bases at J; junction bases unmatched: 6. From germline, CDR1 is MNHNS and CDR2 SASEGT. CDR3 bases: TGTGCCAGCAGTGATCCGGACAGGGGGATGAATTCACCCCTCCACTTT. Residues: CASSDPDRGMNSPLHF.

The chain recombines TRBV27 with TRBJ1-1, with D maybe TRBD1 (5 bases). Germline lookup yields CDR1 MNHEY and CDR2 SMNVEV (reference sequence). The CDR3 length is 15 residues. V lost 6 bases to trimming and J lost 1 base, with 15 bases between them. DNA for the CDR3: TGTGCCAGCAGATGGGACTGGACCACGAACACTGAAGCTTTCTTT. Translation: CASRWDWTTNTEAFF.

This chain joins TRBV29-1 and TRBJ2-3; the match to TRBD2 covers 8 bases. This CDR3 region has 16 residues. CDR1 and CDR2 from the germline V gene are SQVTM and ANQGSEA. The V and J ends lost 6 bases and 2 bases, in that order; junction bases with no gene match: 13. For the CDR3, the DNA is TGCAGCGTCACAATCGTACTAGCGGCGATCACAGATACGCAGTATTTT. Encoded protein: CSVTIVLAAITDTQYF.

V gene TRBV30 combines with J gene TRBJ1-1, with 7 bases aligning to TRBD1. This CDR3 is built from 14 residues. Unmatched junction bases numbered 8, after V lost 4 bases and J lost 3 bases. Germline V CDR1 and CDR2: GTSNPN, SVGIG (reference sequence). CDR3 residues: CAWNPDRVDTEAFF. CDR3 DNA: TGTGCCTGGAATCCCGACAGGGTAGACACTGAAGCTTTCTTT.

The rearrangement joins TRBV18 to TRBJ2-2; the D gene is possibly TRBD2 (5 bases). Germline lookup yields CDR1 KGHSH and CDR2 LQKENI. Trimming pared 1 base from V and 3 bases from J, leaving 9 bases between. CDR3 length: 15 amino acids. CDR3 bases: TGTGCCAGCTCACCACTCCAAGCGGACACCGGGGAGCTGTTTTTT. Translated: CASSPLQADTGELFF.

The chain employs TRBV5-1 and TRBJ1-6; TRBD1 matches 8 bases. The ends lost 0 bases at V and 7 bases at J; junction bases unmatched: 3. Per the germline V gene, CDR1 is SGHRS and CDR2 is YFSETQ. CDR3 length: 15 residues. As DNA, the CDR3 is TGCGCCAGCAGCTTGGGGACAGGGTCGAATTCACCCCTCCACTTT. Translated, it gives CASSLGTGSNSPLHF. The whole variable domain, remainder taken from reference TRBV5-1 and TRBJ1-6, is KAGVTQTPRYLIKTRGQQVTLSCSPISGHRSVSWYQQTPGQGLQFLFEYFSETQRNKGNFPGRFSGRQFSNSRSEMNVSTLELGDSALYLCASSLGTGSNSPLHFGNGTRLTVT.

The rearrangement joins TRBV11-1 to TRBJ2-5; 8 nucleotides line up with TRBD2. J was trimmed by 3 bases and V by 6 bases; bases with no gene match: 6. This CDR3 contains 14 residues. The V gene's germline CDR1 is SGHAT and CDR2 FQDESV (reference sequence). The CDR3 bases are TGTGCCAGCAGTCAACGAGCGGGGGAAGAGACCCAGTACTTC. Protein product: CASSQRAGEETQYF.

This clone was seen just once. J is TRBJ2-3 and V is TRBV5-1; D is undetermined. Germline lookup yields CDR1 SGHRS and CDR2 YFSETQ. The CDR3 totals 14 residues. Deletions cut 0 bases from V and 2 bases from J, with 7 bases between. The CDR3 spells CASSLGLDTDTQYF. CDR3 nucleotide sequence: TGCGCCAGCAGCTTGGGTCTAGACACAGATACGCAGTATTTT.

CDR3 DNA: TGTGCCAGTAACCACCCCGGGCAGGGCTCTGGAAACACCATATATTTT. It is translated as CASNHPGQGSGNTIYF. This chain joins TRBV19 and TRBJ1-3; possible D gene TRBD1, 5 bases. The CDR3 has 16 amino acids. The germline V gene has CDR1 LNHDA and CDR2 SQIVND (reference sequence). The V end lost 7 bases, the J end lost 0 bases, and 16 bases lay between the germline ends.